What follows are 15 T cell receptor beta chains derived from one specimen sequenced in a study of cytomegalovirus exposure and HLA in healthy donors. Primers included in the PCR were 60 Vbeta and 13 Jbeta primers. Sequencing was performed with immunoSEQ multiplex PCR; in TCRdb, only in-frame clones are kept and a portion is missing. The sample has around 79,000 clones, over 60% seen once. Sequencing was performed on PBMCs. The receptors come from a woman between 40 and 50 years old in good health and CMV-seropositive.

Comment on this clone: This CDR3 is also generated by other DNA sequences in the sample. CDR3 bases: TGTGCCAGCAGCGTAGCGGGGGGGCTCACTGAAGCTTTCTTT. It codes for CASSVAGGLTEAFF. The V gene is TRBV9, the J gene TRBJ1-1; D is perhaps TRBD1 (6 bases). The CDR3 covers 14 residues. Trimming left V 0 bases short and J 4 bases short, with 10 bases between. Germline V gene lookup returns CDR1 SGDLS and CDR2 YYNGEE.

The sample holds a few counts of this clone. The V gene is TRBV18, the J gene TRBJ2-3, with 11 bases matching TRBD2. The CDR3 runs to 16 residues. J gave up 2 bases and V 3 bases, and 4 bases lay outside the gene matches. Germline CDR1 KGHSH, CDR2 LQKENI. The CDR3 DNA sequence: TGTGCCAGCTCACCGGGACTAGCGGTGACCACAGATACGCAGTATTTT. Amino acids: CASSPGLAVTTDTQYF. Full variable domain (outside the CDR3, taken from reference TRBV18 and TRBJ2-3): NAGVMQNPRHLVRRRGQEARLRCSPMKGHSHVYWYRQLPEEGLKFMVYLQKENIIDESGMPKERFSAEFPKEGPSILRIQQVVRGDSAAYFCASSPGLAVTTDTQYFGPGTRLTVL.

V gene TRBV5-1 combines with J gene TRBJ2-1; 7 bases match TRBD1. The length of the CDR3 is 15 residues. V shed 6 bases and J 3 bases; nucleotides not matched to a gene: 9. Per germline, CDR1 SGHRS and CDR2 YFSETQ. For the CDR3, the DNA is TGCGCCAGCATTTCGTCCCCAGGGGGCTACAATGAGCAGTTCTTC. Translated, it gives CASISSPGGYNEQFF.

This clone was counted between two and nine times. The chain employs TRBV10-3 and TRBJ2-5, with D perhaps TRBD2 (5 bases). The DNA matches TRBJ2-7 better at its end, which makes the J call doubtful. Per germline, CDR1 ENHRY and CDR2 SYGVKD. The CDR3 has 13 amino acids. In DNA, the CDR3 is TGTGCCATCAGTGAGCGCGGGCGGAACGAGCAGTACTTC. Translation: CAISERGRNEQYF.

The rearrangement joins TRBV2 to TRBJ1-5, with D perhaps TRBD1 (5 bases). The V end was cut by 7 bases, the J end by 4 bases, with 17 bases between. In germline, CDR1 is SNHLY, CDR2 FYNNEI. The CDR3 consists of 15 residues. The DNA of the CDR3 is TGTGCCAGCATCTCGAACCGGGGGGGGAATCAGCCCCAGCATTTT. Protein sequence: CASISNRGGNQPQHF.

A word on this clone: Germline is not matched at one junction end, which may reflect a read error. The CDR3, as DNA: TGTGGCAGCACGGGGGGCTGGGACACTGAAGCTTTCTTT. It is translated as CGSTGGWDTEAFF. The genes are TRBV25-1 and TRBJ1-1, with D maybe TRBD1 (6 bases). This CDR3 is built from 13 residues. Germline values: CDR1 MGHDK, CDR2 SYGVNS.

In nucleotides, the CDR3 is TGTGCCAGCAGCTTGTTCGACCGACAGGGTGGAAACACCATATATTTT. It encodes CASSLFDRQGGNTIYF. The rearrangement joins TRBV5-6 to TRBJ1-3, with 7 bases fitting TRBD1. The length of the CDR3 is 16 residues. In germline, CDR1 is SGHDT, CDR2 YYEEEE. V gave up 1 base and J gave up 3 bases; unmatched junction bases: 7.

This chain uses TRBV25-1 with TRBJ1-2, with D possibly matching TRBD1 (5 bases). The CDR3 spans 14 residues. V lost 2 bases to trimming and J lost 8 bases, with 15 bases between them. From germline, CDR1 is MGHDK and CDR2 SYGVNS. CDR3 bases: TGTGCCAGCAGTGAAGGGGGGAGTGTAAGAGGCTACACCTTC. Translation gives CASSEGGSVRGYTF.

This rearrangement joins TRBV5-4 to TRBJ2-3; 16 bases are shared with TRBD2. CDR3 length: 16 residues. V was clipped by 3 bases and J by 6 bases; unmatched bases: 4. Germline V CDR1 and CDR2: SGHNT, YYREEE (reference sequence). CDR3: CASSSGLAGGPDTQYF. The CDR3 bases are TGTGCCAGCAGCTCGGGACTAGCGGGGGGGCCGGATACGCAGTATTTT. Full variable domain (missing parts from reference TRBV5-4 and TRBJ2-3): ETGVTQSPTHLIKTRGQQVTLRCSSQSGHNTVSWYQQALGQGPQFIFQYYREEENGRGNFPPRFSGLQFPNYSSELNVNALELDDSALYLCASSSGLAGGPDTQYFGPGTRLTVL.

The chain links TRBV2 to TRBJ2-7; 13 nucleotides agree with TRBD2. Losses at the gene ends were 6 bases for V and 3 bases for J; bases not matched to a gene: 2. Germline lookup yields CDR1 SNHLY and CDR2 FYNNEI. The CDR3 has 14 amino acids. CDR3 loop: CASRGLAGSYEQYF. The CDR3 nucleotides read TGTGCCAGCAGGGGACTAGCGGGAAGCTACGAGCAGTACTTC.

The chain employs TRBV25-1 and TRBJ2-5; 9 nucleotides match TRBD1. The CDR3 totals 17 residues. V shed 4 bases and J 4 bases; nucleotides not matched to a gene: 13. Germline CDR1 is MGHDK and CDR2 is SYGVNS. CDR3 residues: CASSGALGQGYLETQYF. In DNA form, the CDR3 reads TGTGCCAGCAGTGGGGCATTGGGACAGGGTTATTTAGAGACCCAGTACTTC.

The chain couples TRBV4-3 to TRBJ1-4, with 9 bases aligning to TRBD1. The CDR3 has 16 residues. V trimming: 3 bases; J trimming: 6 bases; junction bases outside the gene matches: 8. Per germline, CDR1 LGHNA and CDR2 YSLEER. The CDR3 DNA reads TGCGCCAGCAGCCAGTACCCGACAGGGGGAGATGAAAAACTGTTTTTT. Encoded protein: CASSQYPTGGDEKLFF.

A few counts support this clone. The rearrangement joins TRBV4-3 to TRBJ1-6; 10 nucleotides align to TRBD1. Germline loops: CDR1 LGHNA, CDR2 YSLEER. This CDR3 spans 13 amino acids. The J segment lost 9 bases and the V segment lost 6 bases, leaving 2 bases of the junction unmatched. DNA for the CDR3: TGCGCCAGCAGGACAGGGGGCAGTTCACCCCTCCACTTT. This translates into CASRTGGSSPLHF.

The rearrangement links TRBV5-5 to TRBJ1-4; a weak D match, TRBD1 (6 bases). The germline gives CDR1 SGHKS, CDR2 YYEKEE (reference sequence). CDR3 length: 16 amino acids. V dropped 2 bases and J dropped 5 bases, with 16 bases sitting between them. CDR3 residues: CASSFVTTRGNEKLFF. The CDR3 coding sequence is TGTGCCAGCAGCTTTGTAACCACGAGGGGGAATGAAAAACTGTTTTTT.

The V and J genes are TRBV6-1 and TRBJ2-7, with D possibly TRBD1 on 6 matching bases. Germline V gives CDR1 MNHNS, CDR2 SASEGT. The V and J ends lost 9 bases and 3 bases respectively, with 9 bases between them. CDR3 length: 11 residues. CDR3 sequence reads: CASVQGYEQYF. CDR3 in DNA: TGTGCCAGTGTACAGGGCTACGAGCAGTACTTC.